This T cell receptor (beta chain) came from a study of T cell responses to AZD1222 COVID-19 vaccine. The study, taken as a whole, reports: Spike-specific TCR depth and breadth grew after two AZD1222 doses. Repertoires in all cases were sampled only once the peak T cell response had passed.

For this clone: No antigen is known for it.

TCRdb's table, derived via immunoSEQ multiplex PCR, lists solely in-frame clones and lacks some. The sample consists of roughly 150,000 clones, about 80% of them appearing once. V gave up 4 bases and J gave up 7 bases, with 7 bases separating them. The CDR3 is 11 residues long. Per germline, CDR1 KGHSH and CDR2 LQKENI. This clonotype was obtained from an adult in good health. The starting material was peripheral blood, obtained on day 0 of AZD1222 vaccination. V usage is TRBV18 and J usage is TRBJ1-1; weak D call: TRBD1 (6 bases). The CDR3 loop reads CASSRTDEAFF. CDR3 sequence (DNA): TGTGCCAGCTCACGGACAGATGAAGCTTTCTTT.